Sequencing of this TCR beta chain was carried out in a study of T cells in tumors and immune-related adverse events listed by TCRdb under 2021. The treatment or condition label on this specimen signifies: nivolumab (PD-1 blockade) given before sampling. The DNeasy Blood and Tissue Kit was used to extract DNA from formalin-fixed paraffin-embedded specimens. This clone was detected only once. This clone's antigen is unknown. Base qualities were left out, and no much larger clone turns up one base away. The CDR3 holds 15 amino acids from the cysteine to the phenylalanine. The DNA shown is the 45-base CDR3, in frame from base 1. Looking up the germline V gene (reference sequence) yields CDR1 LNHNV and CDR2 YYDKDF. Trimming removed 1 base from V and 5 bases from J, leaving 12 bases between the germline ends. Using the immunoSEQ assay, the TCR beta locus was amplified and sequenced, producing bulk TCR Vbeta CDR3 data. In the authors' own workflow: CDR3s were excluded if they were non-productive, were shorter than 7 amino acids, or did not start with C or end with F/W. Only specimens with at least 1000 reads were analysed, and clonotypes were defined at the amino acid level. Clonality was calculated as 1 minus Pielou's evenness. To equalize library sizes, abundance-weighted random subsampling with replacement was performed 100 times so that 95% confidence intervals could be reported. The Morisita overlap index was used to quantify repertoire overlap, and for each specimen the top 40 clones were checked for overlap with the irAE. This is the immuneACCESS table as TCRdb keeps it, with only in-frame sequences that have V and J called. A part of the clones is gone; compared with another copy, unresolved V genes explain less than half, and the rest is unexplained. V and J calls and clone size are given by that table; D and trimming were obtained from the DNA. The sample includes about 2,500 clones, with 83% observed a single time. About 7% of the sample lies in the top ten.

The chain joins TRBV15 to TRBJ2-1; the D region possibly corresponds to TRBD2 (5 bases align). Sequences were derived from tumor tissue, sampled from a patient treated with anti-PD-1 therapy. The TCR sequence derives from a female donor with metastatic renal cell carcinoma. For the CDR3, the sequence is CATSRGEFLNNEQFF. Read as DNA, the sequence is TGTGCCACCAGCAGAGGGGAGTTCCTAAACAATGAGCAGTTCTTC.